The clone carrying this T cell receptor (beta chain) showed up many times. At one of its ends the junction is not consistent with the germline gene, which may arise from a read error. The sample belongs to a study of blood T cells in healthy people across ages. Per germline, CDR1 DFQATT and CDR2 SNEGSKA (reference sequence). CDR3 size: 11 residues. The authors ran a second PCR of about 7 to 11 cycles using a sample-barcoded 5' primer and a J-beta primer mix. From each sample, at least 2.5 million paired-end reads containing CDR3 were obtained. MiXCR, applied by TCRdb to the 5' RACE reads, yields one record per CDR3 protein. Found here are 1.5 million to 2 million distinct CDR3 sequences, approximately 40% of them singletons; the top ten hold roughly 23%.

The TCR sequence derives from a human donor in good health. V usage is TRBV20-1 and J usage is TRBJ2-7; unclear D gene. The sample consisted of blood. As DNA, the CDR3 is TGCAGTGCTGGAGAACGTTACGAGCAGTACTTC. Protein: CSAGERYEQYF.